This TCR beta chain came from a study of blood T cell repertoires in COVID-19 (dated by TCRdb to the early 2020s). In the study overall: The collaborator samples originated in the United States, Italy and Spain and spanned the acute and convalescent phases of COVID-19. The repertoires were made available in a free public database intended to serve as a resource for research on the immune response to SARS-CoV-2. The material from the prospective study consisted of cDNA or gDNA derived from T cells, B-cell-depleted T cells, or PBMCs. Sample metadata almost always included a de-identified subject ID, COVID-19 status, age in years and sex. The samples were drawn from two sources: the first 160 participants of the ongoing ImmuneRACE study, and fewer than 1,500 subjects contributed by 6 global collaborators. Where HLA class I and class II types were available, the types were taken from metadata supplied by the sample provider, not from assay-based typing. Subjects who had been exposed to COVID-19, were actively infected with it, or had recovered from it provided the deeply sampled blood TCRbeta repertoires that made up the dataset.

Points the paper makes about the study in general: Clinical and demographic metadata were provided uncurated, with the amount varying by source and participant.

This clone was seen only once. Its antigen is still unknown. No per-base quality is available; no much larger clone lies one base away. From the germline V gene, CDR1 is MDHEN and CDR2 is SYDVKM. Ends trimmed: V by 6 bases, J by 15 bases; bases unmatched to a gene: 11. Taken from cysteine to phenylalanine, the CDR3 has 12 residues. Only the CDR3 portion is preserved as DNA: 36 bases, with reading frame beginning at the first base. The collaborating institutions used their own protocols to collect whole blood in K2EDTA tubes. For TCRbeta analysis, collaborators shipped samples in one of three forms: frozen whole blood, isolated PBMCs, or DNA extracted from either of those sample types. The immunoSEQ Assay, a bias-controlled multiplex PCR, was used to amplify TCRbeta CDR3 regions from genomic DNA. As for the authors' bioinformatics: The number of nucleated cells in each sample was estimated from the amplification of reference gene primers within the assay. To quantify the absolute abundance of each unique TCRbeta CDR3 rearrangement, sequence reads were collapsed and filtered. Productive Simpson clonality was computed per sample as the square root of Simpson's diversity index over productive rearrangements. The immuneACCESS repertoire file appears here via TCRdb, limited to in-frame rearrangements. These files lack a portion of the clones; in checked studies, under half of the deficit traces to unresolved V genes, and the cause of the others is not known. The V and J calls and the clone size are those of that table, but D and trimming were determined from the DNA. This sample comprises about 140,000 clones, roughly four fifths of them detected only once. The top ten hold roughly 8.9% of the sample.

The sequence came from a woman aged 50 to 65 with active or convalescent COVID-19. The sequence links TRBV28 to TRBJ2-1; 7 nucleotides in the junction match TRBD2. The sample taken for sequencing was peripheral blood. The CDR3 region has the sequence CASRGREYVRFF. In nucleotide form, the sequence is TGTGCCAGCAGGGGGAGGGAATACGTCAGGTTCTTC.